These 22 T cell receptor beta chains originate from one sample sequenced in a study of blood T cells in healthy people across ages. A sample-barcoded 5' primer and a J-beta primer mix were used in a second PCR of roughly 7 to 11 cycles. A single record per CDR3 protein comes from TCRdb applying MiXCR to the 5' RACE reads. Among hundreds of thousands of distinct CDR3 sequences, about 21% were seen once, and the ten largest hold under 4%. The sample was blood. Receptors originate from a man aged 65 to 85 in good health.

The CDR3 loop reads CASSLGGKGGEKTQYF. The CDR3 nucleotides are TGTGCCAGCAGCTTGGGAGGGAAGGGAGGCGAGAAGACCCAGTACTTC. The chain joins TRBV5-5 to TRBJ2-5, with D maybe TRBD2 (6 bases). The V and J ends lost 0 bases and 6 bases respectively, with 18 bases between them. In germline, CDR1 is SGHKS, CDR2 YYEKEE (reference sequence). CDR3 size: 16 residues.

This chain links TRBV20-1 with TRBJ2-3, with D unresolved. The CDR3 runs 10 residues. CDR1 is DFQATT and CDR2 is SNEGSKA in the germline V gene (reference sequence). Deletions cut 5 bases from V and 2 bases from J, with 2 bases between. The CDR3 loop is CSAATDTQYF. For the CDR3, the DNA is TGCAGTGCTGCCACAGATACGCAGTATTTT.

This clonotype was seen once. The CDR3 sequence is CATSDSLRNEQFF. The CDR3, as DNA: TGTGCCACCAGTGATTCTCTCAGAAATGAGCAGTTCTTC. V and J are TRBV24-1 and TRBJ2-1; D unresolved. Germline V gene lookup returns CDR1 KGHDR and CDR2 SFDVKD. The CDR3 extends over 13 amino acids. V lost 2 bases, J lost 7 bases, and 8 bases lay in between.

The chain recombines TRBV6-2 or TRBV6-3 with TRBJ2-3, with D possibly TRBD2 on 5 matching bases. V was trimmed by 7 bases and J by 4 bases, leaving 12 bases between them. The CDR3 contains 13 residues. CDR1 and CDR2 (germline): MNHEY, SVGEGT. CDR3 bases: TGTGCCAGCATCCCGGATAGCGCAGATACGCAGTATTTT. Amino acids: CASIPDSADTQYF.

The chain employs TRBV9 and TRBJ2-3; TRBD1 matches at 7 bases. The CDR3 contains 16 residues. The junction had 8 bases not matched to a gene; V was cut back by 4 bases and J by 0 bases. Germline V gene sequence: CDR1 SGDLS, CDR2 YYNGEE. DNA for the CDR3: TGTGCCAGCAGCTTTCACCGGACAGGAAGCACAGATACGCAGTATTTT. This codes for CASSFHRTGSTDTQYF. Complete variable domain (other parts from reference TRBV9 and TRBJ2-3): DSGVTQTPKHLITATGQRVTLRCSPRSGDLSVYWYQQSLDQGLQFLIQYYNGEERAKGNILERFSAQQFPDLHSELNLSSLELGDSALYFCASSFHRTGSTDTQYFGPGTRLTVL.

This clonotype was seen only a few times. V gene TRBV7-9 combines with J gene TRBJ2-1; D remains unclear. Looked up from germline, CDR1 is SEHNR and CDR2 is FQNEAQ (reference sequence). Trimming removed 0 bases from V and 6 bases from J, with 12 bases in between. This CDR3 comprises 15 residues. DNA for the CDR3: TGTGCCAGCAGCTTAGCTTTAGCAGTAAGCAATGAGCAGTTCTTC. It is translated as CASSLALAVSNEQFF.

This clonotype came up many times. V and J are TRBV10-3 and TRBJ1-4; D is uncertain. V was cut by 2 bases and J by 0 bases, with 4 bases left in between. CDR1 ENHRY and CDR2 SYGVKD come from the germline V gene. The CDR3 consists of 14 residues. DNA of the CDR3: TGTGCCATCAGTGAGAACGCAACTAATGAAAAACTGTTTTTT. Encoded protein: CAISENATNEKLFF.

CDR3 amino acids: CASSLGQGQTGEQYF. The CDR3 region has the DNA TGCGCCAGCAGCTTAGGACAGGGACAAACTGGCGAGCAGTACTTC. The chain recombines TRBV5-1 with TRBJ2-5, with TRBD1 matching over 8 bases. The DNA end favors TRBJ2-7, so the J call may be wrong. Germline CDR1 reads SGHRS; CDR2 reads YFSETQ. This CDR3 is 15 amino acids long.

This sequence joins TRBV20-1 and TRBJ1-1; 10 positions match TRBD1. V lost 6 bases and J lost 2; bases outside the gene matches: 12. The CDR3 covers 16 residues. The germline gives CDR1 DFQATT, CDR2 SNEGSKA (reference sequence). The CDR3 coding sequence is TGCAGTGCCGAAAAAACCGGACAGGGGGTAAACACTGAAGCTTTCTTT. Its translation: CSAEKTGQGVNTEAFF.

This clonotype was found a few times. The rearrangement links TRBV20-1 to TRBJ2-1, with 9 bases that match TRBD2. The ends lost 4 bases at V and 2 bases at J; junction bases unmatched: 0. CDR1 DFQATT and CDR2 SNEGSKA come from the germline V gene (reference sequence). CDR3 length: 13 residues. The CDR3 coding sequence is TGCAGTGCTACTAGCGGGACCTACAATGAGCAGTTCTTC. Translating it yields CSATSGTYNEQFF.

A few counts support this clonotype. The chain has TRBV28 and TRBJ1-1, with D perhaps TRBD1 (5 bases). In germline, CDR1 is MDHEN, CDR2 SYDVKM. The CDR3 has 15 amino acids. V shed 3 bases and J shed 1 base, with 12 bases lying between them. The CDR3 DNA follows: TGTGCCAGCAGTTTTGCCCCTCAGGGGAACACTGAAGCTTTCTTT. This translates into CASSFAPQGNTEAFF.

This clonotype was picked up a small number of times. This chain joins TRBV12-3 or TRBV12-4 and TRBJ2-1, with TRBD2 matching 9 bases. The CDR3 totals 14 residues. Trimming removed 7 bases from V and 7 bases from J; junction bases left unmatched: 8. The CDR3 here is CASTLDSGSNEQFF. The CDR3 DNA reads TGTGCCAGCACCCTGGATAGCGGGAGTAATGAGCAGTTCTTC.

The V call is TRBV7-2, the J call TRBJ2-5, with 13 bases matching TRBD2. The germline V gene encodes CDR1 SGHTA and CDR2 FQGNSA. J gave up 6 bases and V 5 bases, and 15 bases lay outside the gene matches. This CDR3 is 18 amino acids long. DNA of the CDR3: TGTGCCAGCAGCCCTGGACTAGCGGGAGTGATGGGTGTGCAGACCCAGTACTTC. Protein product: CASSPGLAGVMGVQTQYF.

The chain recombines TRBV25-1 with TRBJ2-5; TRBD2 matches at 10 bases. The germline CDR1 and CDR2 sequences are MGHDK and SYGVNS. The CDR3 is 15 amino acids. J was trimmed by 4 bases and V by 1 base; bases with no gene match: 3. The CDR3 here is CASSEWRTSGETQYF. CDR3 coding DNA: TGTGCCAGCAGTGAATGGAGGACTAGCGGAGAGACCCAGTACTTC. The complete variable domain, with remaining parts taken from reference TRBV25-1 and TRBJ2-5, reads EADIYQTPRYLVIGTGKKITLECSQTMGHDKMYWYQQDPGMELHLIHYSYGVNSTEKGDLSSESTVSRIRTEHFPLTLESARPSHTSQYLCASSEWRTSGETQYFGPGTRLLVL.

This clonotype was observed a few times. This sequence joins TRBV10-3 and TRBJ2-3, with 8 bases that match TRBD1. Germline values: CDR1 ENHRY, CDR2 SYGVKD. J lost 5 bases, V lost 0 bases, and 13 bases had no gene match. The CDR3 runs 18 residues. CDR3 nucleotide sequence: TGTGCCATCAGTGAGTCGGACAGGGCTGGGGACTTAGGAGATACGCAGTATTTT. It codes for CAISESDRAGDLGDTQYF.

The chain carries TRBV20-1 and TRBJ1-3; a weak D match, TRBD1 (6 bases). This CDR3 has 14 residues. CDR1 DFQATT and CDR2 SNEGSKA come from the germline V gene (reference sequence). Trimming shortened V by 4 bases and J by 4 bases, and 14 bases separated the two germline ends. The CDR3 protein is CSAKAQGSGNTIYF. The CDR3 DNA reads TGCAGTGCTAAAGCACAGGGATCCGGAAACACCATATATTTT.

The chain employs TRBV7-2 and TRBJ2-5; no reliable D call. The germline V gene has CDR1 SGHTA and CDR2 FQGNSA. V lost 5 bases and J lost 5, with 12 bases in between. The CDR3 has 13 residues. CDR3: CASSPLFRETQYF. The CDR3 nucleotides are TGTGCCAGCAGCCCCCTTTTCCGGGAGACCCAGTACTTC.

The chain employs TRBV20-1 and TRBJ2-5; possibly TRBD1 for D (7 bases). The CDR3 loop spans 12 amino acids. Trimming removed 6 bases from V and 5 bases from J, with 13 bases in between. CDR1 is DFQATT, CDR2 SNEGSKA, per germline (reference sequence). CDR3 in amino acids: CSARRGLETQYF. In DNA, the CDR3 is TGCAGTGCCAGGAGGGGGCTGGAGACCCAGTACTTC.

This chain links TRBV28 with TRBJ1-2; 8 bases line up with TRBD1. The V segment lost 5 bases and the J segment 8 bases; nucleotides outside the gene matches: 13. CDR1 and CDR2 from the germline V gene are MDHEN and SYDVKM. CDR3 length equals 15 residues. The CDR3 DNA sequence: TGTGCCAGCAGTACGACCTCAGGGGGCGCGCGGGGCTACACCTTC. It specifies CASSTTSGGARGYTF.

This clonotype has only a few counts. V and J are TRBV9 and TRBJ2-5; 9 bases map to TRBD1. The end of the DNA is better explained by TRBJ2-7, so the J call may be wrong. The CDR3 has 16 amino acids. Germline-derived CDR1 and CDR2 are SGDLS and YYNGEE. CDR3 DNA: TGTGCCAGCAGCGTAACCATTGGGACAGGGCACGGCGAGCAGTACTTC. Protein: CASSVTIGTGHGEQYF.

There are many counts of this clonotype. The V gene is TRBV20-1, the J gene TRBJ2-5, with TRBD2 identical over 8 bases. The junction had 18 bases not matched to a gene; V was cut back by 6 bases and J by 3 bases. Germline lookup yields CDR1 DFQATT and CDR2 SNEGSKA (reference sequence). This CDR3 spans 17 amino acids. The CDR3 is CSAVPTGRGEPKETQYF. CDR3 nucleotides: TGCAGTGCCGTGCCAACGGGGCGGGGGGAGCCAAAAGAGACCCAGTACTTC.

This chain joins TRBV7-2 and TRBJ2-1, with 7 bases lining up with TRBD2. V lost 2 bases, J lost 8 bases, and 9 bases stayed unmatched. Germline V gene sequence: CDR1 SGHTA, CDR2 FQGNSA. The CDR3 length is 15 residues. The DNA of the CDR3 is TGTGCCAGCAGCTTACGGGGGAGGGTTTTTGATGAGCAGTTCTTC. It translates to CASSLRGRVFDEQFF.